This paragraph reports one TCR beta chain. V shed 9 bases and J 5 bases; nucleotides not matched to a gene: 12. CDR1 is SGHTA and CDR2 is FQGNSA in the germline V gene. The CDR3 extends over 14 amino acids. The sample comes from a study of blood T cell repertoires in COVID-19. Sequencing was performed with immunoSEQ multiplex PCR; in TCRdb, only in-frame clones are kept and a portion is missing. In the table there are some 200,000 clones, approximately 90% of which are singletons. The chain recombines TRBV7-2 with TRBJ1-1, with 7 nucleotides matching TRBD1. Sequencing was done on a sample of peripheral blood. This TCR came from a man aged 80 or over with acute or convalescent COVID-19. This CDR3 reads CASTSMAGGTEAFF. The CDR3 bases are TGTGCCAGTACCTCCATGGCAGGGGGGACTGAAGCTTTCTTT.